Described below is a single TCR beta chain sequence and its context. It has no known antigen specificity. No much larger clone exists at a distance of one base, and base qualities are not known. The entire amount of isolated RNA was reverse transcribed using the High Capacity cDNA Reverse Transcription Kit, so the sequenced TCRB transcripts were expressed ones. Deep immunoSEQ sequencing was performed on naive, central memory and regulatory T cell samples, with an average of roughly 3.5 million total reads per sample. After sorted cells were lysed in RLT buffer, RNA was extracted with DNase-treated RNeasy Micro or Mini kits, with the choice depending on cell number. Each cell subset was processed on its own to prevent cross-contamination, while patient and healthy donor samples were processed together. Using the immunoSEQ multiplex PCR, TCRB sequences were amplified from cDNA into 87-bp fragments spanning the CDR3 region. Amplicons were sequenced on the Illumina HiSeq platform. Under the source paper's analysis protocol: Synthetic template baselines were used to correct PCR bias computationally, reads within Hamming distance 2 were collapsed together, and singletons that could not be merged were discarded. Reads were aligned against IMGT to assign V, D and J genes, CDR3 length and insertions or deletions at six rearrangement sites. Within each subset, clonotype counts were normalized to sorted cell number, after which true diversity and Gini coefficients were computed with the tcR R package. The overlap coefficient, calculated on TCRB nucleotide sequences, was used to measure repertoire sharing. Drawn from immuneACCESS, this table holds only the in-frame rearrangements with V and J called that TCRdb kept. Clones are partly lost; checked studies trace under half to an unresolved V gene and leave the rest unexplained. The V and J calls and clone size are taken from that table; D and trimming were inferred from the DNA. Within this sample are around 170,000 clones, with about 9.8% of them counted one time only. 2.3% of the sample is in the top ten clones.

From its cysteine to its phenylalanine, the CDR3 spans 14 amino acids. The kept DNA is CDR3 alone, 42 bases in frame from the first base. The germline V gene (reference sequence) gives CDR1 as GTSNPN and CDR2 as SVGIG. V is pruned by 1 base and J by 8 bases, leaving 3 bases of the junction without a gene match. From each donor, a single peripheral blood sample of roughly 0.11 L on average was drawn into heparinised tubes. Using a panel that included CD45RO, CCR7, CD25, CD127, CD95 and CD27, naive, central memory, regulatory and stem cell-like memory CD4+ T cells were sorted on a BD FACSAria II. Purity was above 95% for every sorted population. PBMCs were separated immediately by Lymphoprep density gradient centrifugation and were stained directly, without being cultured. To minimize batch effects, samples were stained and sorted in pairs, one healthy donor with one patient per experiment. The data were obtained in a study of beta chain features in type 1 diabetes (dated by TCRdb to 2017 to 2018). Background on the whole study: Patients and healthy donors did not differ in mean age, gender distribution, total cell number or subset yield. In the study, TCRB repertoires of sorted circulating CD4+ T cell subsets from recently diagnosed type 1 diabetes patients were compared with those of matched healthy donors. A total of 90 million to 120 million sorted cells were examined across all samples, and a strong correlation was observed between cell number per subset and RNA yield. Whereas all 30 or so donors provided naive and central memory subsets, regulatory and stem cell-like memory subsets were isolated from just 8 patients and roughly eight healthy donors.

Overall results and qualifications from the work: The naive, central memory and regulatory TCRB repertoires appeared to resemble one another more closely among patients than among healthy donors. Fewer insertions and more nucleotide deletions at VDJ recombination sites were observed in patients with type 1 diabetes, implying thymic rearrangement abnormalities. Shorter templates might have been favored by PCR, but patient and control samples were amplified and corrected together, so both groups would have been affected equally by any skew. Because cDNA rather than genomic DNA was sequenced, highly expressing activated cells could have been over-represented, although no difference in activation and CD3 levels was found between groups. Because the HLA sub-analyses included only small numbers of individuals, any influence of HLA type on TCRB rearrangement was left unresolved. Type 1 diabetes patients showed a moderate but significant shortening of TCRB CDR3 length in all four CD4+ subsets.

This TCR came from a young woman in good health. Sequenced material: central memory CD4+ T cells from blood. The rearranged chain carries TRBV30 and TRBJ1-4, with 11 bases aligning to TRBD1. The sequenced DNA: TGTGCCTGGAGTGAGAGGACAGGGGGCGAAAAACTGTTTTTT. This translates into CAWSERTGGEKLFF. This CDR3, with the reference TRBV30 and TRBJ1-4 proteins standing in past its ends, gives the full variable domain SQTIHQWPATLVQPVGSPLSLECTVEGTSNPNLYWYRQAAGRGLQLLFYSVGIGQISSEVPQNLSASRPQDRQFILSSKKLLLSDSGFYLCAWSERTGGEKLFFGSGTQLSVL.